The T cell receptor (beta chain) described here comes from a study of T cell responses to AZD1222 COVID-19 vaccine. With respect to this clone: Its antigen is currently unknown.

Only in-frame clones appear in the TCRdb table, and some are missing; sequencing was by immunoSEQ multiplex PCR. This table holds 70,000 to 85,000 clones, 83% found once. Study findings and constraints: Regions 160-218 and 743-854 dominated among vaccine-associated CD4 TCRs spanning spike. Recipients of two AZD1222 doses showed rising Spike-specific TCR breadth and depth. Females outnumbered males among donors, who were mostly white British; clonal diversity was possibly underestimated.

The CDR3 has 14 residues. CDR1 is SGHNT and CDR2 is YENEEA in the germline V gene. Trimming took 5 bases from V and 6 from J; bases not matched to a gene: 3. Second doses were pooled across both intervals (about 4 or about 12 weeks). The sequence was collected from an adult who received the AZD1222 COVID-19 vaccine. The source was peripheral blood, collected 28 days after the second AZD1222 dose. V usage is TRBV11-3 and J usage is TRBJ2-2; 10 bases fit TRBD1. CDR3 bases: TGTGCCAGCAGCCCGGGACAGGGGCCCGGGGAGCTGTTTTTT. This codes for CASSPGQGPGELFF.